Listed below are T cell receptor beta chains from one sample, sequenced in a study of T cell responses to AZD1222 COVID-19 vaccine. The assay was immunoSEQ multiplex PCR, and TCRdb's table has in-frame clones only and misses some. The sample records 140,000 to 150,000 clones, roughly 90% being singletons. Material: peripheral blood, obtained 28 days after the second dose of the MenACWY control vaccine. The receptors shown here come from an adult who received the MenACWY meningococcal vaccine as a control. The CDR3 runs from the conserved cysteine through the conserved F or W. The D gene is left open where the match is weak. Size values are once, few and many counts, or a class for expanded clones, and some rows have none.

TRBV4-1	.	TRBJ1-5	.	CASSQDAGRTQPQHF	TGCGCCAGCAGCCAAGATGCGGGGCGGACTCAGCCCCAGCATTTT
TRBV14	.	TRBJ1-1	.	CASSQDGAGTEAFF	TGTGCCAGCAGCCAAGATGGGGCGGGCACTGAAGCTTTCTTT
TRBV27	.	TRBJ2-3	.	CASSLRDLMNTDTQYF	TGTGCCAGCAGTTTAAGGGACCTGATGAATACAGATACGCAGTATTTT
TRBV27	TRBD1	TRBJ1-4	.	CASRSPGQGSKLFF	TGTGCCAGCAGGTCCCCAGGACAGGGTTCCAAACTGTTTTTT
TRBV5-1	.	TRBJ2-1	.	CASRPGEQYNEQFF	TGCGCCAGCAGGCCGGGGGAGCAATACAATGAGCAGTTCTTC
TRBV19	.	TRBJ1-5	.	CASSVGSGRGLISNQPQHF	TGTGCCAGTAGTGTCGGGTCGGGGAGGGGCCTTATCAGCAATCAGCCCCAGCATTTT
TRBV19	TRBD1	TRBJ1-1	.	CASSVTGVSTEAFF	TGTGCCAGTAGTGTTACAGGGGTAAGCACTGAAGCTTTCTTT
TRBV18	.	TRBJ2-2	few	CASSLDRPGELFF	TGTGCCAGCTCACTAGATAGGCCCGGGGAGCTGTTTTTT
TRBV7-3	.	TRBJ2-2	once	CASKPPPGELFF	TGTGCCAGCAAACCTCCTCCCGGGGAGCTGTTTTTT
TRBV7-3	.	TRBJ1-6	.	CASSLQGSSPLHF	TGTGCCAGCAGCTTGCAGGGCTCCTCACCCCTCCACTTT
TRBV4-2	.	TRBJ2-2	few	CASSQAVGTGELFF	TGTGCCAGCAGCCAAGCCGTTGGGACCGGGGAGCTGTTTTTT
TRBV11-1	TRBD1	TRBJ1-5	.	CASSKHRGREQPQHF	TGTGCCAGCAGCAAGCACAGGGGGCGGGAACAGCCCCAGCATTTT
TRBV6-5	.	TRBJ1-2	.	CASSRPNLGYGYTF	TGTGCCAGCAGCCGACCAAATTTAGGCTATGGCTACACCTTC
TRBV28	.	TRBJ1-1	.	CASNGQSPGVLSDTEAFF	TGTGCCAGTAACGGGCAGTCCCCCGGAGTTTTATCGGACACTGAAGCTTTCTTT
TRBV5-1	.	TRBJ1-4	once	CASSTPEQGAKLFF	TGCGCCAGCAGCACCCCGGAACAGGGTGCGAAACTGTTTTTT
TRBV7-8	TRBD2	TRBJ2-7	.	CASSSVAGGPNEQYF	TGTGCCAGCAGCTCAGTAGCGGGAGGGCCCAACGAGCAGTACTTC
TRBV6-5	.	TRBJ1-1	.	CASQGQSTEAFF	TGTGCCAGTCAGGGGCAGAGCACTGAAGCTTTCTTT
TRBV11-2	TRBD2	TRBJ2-3	.	CASSSTAGATTDTQYF	TGTGCCAGCAGCTCCACAGCGGGAGCCACCACAGATACGCAGTATTTT
TRBV5-6	.	TRBJ2-5	.	CASSLDRQETQYF	TGTGCCAGCAGCTTGGACAGACAAGAGACCCAGTACTTC
TRBV19	.	TRBJ2-7	.	CASQPGLLSDEQYF	TGTGCCAGCCAACCGGGGCTCCTGTCTGACGAGCAGTACTTC
TRBV7-9	.	TRBJ2-5	.	CASRKRGPEETQYF	TGTGCCAGCAGGAAACGCGGCCCGGAAGAGACCCAGTACTTC
TRBV6-5	.	TRBJ1-5	.	CASIGQNSNQPQHF	TGTGCCAGCATAGGTCAGAATAGCAATCAGCCCCAGCATTTT
TRBV21-1	.	TRBJ1-1	.	CASSKAGVGGQGRNTEAFF	TGTGCCAGCAGCAAAGCAGGGGTCGGCGGACAGGGTCGTAACACTGAAGCTTTCTTT
TRBV7-9	TRBD1	TRBJ1-3	few	CASSPRGQRNSGNTIYF	TGTGCCAGCAGCCCCCGGGGACAGCGCAACTCTGGAAACACCATATATTTT
TRBV30	.	TRBJ1-5	.	CAWSVRQNQPQHF	TGTGCCTGGAGTGTCCGGCAAAATCAGCCCCAGCATTTT
TRBV19	.	TRBJ1-5	.	CASSAQLGGTQHF	TGTGCCAGTAGTGCCCAGTTGGGGGGAACCCAGCATTTT
TRBV28	.	TRBJ1-5	.	CASSLSGDQPQHF	TGTGCCAGCAGTTTATCGGGGGATCAGCCCCAGCATTTT
TRBV9	TRBD1	TRBJ1-4	.	CASSALTGQGGEKLFF	TGTGCCAGCAGCGCGCTCACGGGACAGGGGGGAGAAAAACTGTTTTTT
TRBV7-9	TRBD1	TRBJ1-4	.	CASSSYRDRGREKLFF	TGTGCCAGCAGCTCTTACCGGGACAGGGGCCGGGAAAAACTGTTTTTT
TRBV7-9	.	TRBJ1-1	.	CASSLDTEAFF	TGTGCCAGCAGCTTGGACACTGAAGCTTTCTTT
TRBV6-6	.	TRBJ2-1	.	CASSPDGGEYNEQFF	TGTGCCAGCAGCCCCGATGGCGGGGAGTACAATGAGCAGTTCTTC
TRBV28	.	TRBJ1-2	.	CASRQAGVSYLDGYTF	TGTGCCAGCAGGCAGGCAGGGGTCTCTTATCTAGATGGCTACACCTTC
TRBV6-5	TRBD1	TRBJ2-7	.	CASSPTGTGRGEQYF	TGTGCCAGCAGTCCAACCGGGACAGGGAGGGGGGAGCAGTACTTC
TRBV27	.	TRBJ2-4	.	CASGPLVGAKNIQYF	TGTGCCAGCGGTCCACTTGTAGGGGCCAAAAACATTCAGTACTTC
TRBV18	TRBD1	TRBJ1-4	once	CASSDGQEGRRLFF	TGTGCCAGCTCGGACGGACAGGAAGGAAGGCGTTTGTTTTTT
TRBV11-2	TRBD1	TRBJ2-5	.	CASSFNRGKETQYF	TGTGCCAGCAGCTTTAACAGGGGGAAAGAGACCCAGTACTTC